The entry below gives a single T cell receptor beta chain sequence along with its context. Its antigen is not known. Peripheral blood came from all dose cohorts at three timepoints. Germline V gives CDR1 LGHNT, CDR2 FRNRAP. This CDR3 is built from 17 residues. The ends were cut back, 2 bases at V and 0 bases at J, with 13 bases in the middle. These data originate in a study of OX40 agonist ivuxolimab in advanced cancers. The study's findings and limits: In the 0.1-3.0 mg/kg groups, partial responders showed among the lowest expansion.

Method: immunoSEQ multiplex PCR; TCRdb's copy keeps in-frame clones and lacks some. This table holds 90,000 to 100,000 clones, roughly 95% found once. This receptor was obtained from an adult with an advanced solid tumor such as melanoma, head and neck, liver or kidney cancer. The V call is TRBV12-5, the J call TRBJ2-2; the D gene is possibly TRBD2 (5 bases). This material consisted of CD4+ or CD8+ T cells sorted from blood, taken in a trial of the OX40 agonist ivuxolimab. The chain's CDR3 is CASGLLGERPNTGELFF. The CDR3 DNA sequence: TGTGCTAGTGGTTTGTTGGGTGAGCGGCCGAACACCGGGGAGCTGTTTTTT.